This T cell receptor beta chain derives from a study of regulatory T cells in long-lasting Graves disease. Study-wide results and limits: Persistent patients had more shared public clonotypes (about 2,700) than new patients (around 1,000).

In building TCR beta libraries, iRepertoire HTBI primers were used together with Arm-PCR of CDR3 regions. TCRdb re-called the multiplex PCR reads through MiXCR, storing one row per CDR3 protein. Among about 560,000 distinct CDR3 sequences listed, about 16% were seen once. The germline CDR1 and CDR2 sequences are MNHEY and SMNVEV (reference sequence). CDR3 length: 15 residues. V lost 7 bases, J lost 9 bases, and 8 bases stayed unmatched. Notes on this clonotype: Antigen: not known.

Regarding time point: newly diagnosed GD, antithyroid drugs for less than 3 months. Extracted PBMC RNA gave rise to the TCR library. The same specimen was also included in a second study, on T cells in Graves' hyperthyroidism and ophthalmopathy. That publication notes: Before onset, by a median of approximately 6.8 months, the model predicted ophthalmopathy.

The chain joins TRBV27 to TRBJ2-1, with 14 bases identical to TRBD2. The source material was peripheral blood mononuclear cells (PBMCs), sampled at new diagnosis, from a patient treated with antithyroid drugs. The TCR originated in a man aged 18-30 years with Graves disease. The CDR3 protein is CASNSGLAGVGEQFF. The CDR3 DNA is TGTGCCAGCAATTCGGGACTAGCGGGAGTCGGTGAGCAGTTCTTC.